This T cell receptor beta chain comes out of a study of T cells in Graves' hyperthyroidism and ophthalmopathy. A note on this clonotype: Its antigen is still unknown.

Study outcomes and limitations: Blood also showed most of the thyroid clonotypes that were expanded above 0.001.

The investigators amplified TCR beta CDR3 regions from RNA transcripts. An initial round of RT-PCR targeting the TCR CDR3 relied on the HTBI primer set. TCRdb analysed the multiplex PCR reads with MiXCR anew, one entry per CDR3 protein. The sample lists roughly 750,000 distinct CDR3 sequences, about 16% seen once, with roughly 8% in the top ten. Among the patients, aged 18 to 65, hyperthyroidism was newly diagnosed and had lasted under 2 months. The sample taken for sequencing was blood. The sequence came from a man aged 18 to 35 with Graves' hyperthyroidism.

CDR3 residues: CASSQDLRGKLFF. The CDR3 DNA follows: TGTGCCAGCAGCCAAGACCTCAGGGGCAAACTGTTTTTT. The V and J genes are TRBV3-1 and TRBJ1-4, with D perhaps matching TRBD1 (6 bases). V lost 0 bases and J 11 bases, leaving 10 bases between the germline ends. The CDR3 is 13 amino acids. The germline V gene has CDR1 LGHDT and CDR2 YNNKEL (reference sequence).